This paragraph covers one T cell receptor beta chain sequence. This entry comes from a study of blood T cell repertoires in COVID-19. Overall study context: Collection of acute and convalescent COVID-19 samples took place in the United States, Italy and Spain. The cDNA or gDNA used as material had been derived from T cells, B-cell-depleted T cells, or PBMCs.

As originally analysed: Reference gene primer amplification in the assay estimated nucleated cell counts. The repertoire was sequenced with immunoSEQ multiplex PCR; TCRdb's copy has only in-frame clones and lacks some. That table furnishes V, J and clone size, whereas the DNA furnished D and trimming. The profile shows about 140,000 clones, about 90% of them singletons. The CDR3 runs to 15 residues. The J segment lost 6 bases and the V segment lost 2 bases, leaving 7 bases of the junction unmatched. Germline-derived CDR1 and CDR2 are SGHDT and YYEEEE. The gene calls are TRBV5-6 and TRBJ1-1, with TRBD1 matching over 10 bases. Sequencing was carried out using peripheral blood. The clonotype originates from a woman aged 55-70 years with acute or convalescent COVID-19. The CDR3 loop reads CASSLIDRGQAEAFF. The CDR3 nucleotides are TGTGCCAGCAGCTTAATAGACAGGGGGCAAGCTGAAGCTTTCTTT.